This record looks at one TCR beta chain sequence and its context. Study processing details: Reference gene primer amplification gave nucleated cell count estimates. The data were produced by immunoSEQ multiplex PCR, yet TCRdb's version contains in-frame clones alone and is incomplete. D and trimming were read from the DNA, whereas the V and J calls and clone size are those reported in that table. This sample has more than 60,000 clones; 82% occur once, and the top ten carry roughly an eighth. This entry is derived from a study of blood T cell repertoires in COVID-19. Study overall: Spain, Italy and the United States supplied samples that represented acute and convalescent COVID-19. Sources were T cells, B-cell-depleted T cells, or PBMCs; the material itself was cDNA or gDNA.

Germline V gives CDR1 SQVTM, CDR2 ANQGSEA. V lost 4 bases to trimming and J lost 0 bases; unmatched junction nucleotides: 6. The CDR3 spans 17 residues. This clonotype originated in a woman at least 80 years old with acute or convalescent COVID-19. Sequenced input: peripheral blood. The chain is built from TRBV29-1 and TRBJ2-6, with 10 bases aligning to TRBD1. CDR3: CSVAGTGVSSGANVLTF. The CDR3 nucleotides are TGCAGCGTTGCCGGGACAGGGGTTTCCTCTGGGGCCAACGTCCTGACTTTC.